This TCR beta chain emerged from a study of cytomegalovirus exposure and HLA in healthy donors. Looking at the study overall: The study placed 80% to 85% of its 350 to 450 genotyped donors in the Caucasian-associated ancestry cluster.

CDR1 is SGHRS and CDR2 is YFSETQ in the germline V gene. Trimming took off 0 bases at V and 4 bases at J, with 16 bases between the two ends. The length of the CDR3 is 16 residues. Both 60 Vbeta primers and 13 Jbeta primers went into the PCR. Generated by immunoSEQ multiplex PCR, the TCRdb table keeps only in-frame clones and is missing some. The sample lists about 200,000 clones; less than 90% were seen once. Each donor's status was that of a healthy bone marrow donor. Only a few counts were recorded for this clone. Specimen: PBMCs. The chain is built from TRBV5-1 and TRBJ1-1, with D possibly being TRBD1 (5 bases). The receptor was derived from a woman under 40 in good health and CMV-seronegative. The CDR3 nucleotides read TGCGCCAGCAGCTTGGCCCCGTTGGGCAGGGTCACTGAAGCTTTCTTT. Translating it yields CASSLAPLGRVTEAFF.